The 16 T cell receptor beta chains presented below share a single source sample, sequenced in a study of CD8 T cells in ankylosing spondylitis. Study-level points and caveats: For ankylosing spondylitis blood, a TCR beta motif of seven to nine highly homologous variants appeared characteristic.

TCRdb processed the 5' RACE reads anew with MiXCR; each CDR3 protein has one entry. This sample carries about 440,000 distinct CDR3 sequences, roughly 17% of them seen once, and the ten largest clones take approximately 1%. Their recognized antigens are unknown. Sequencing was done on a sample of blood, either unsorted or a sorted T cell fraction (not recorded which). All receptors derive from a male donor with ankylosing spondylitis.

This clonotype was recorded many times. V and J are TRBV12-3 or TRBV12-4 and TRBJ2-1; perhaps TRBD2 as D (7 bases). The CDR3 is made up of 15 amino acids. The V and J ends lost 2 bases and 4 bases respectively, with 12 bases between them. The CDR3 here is CASSLKGGRYNEQFF. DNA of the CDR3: TGTGCCAGCAGTTTAAAGGGGGGGAGATACAATGAGCAGTTCTTC.

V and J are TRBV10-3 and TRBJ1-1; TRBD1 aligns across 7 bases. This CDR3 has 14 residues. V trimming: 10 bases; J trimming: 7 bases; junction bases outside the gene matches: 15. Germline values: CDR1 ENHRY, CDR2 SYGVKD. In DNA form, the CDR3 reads TGTGCCACCTGGGACAGACCTATTACGTATGAAGCTTTCTTT. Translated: CATWDRPITYEAFF.

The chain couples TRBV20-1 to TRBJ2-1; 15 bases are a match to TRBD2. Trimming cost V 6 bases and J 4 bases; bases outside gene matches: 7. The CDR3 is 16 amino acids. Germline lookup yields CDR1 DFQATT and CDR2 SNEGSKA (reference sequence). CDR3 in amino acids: CSAGSGLAGGYNEQFF. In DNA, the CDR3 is TGCAGTGCAGGATCGGGACTAGCGGGGGGTTACAATGAGCAGTTCTTC.

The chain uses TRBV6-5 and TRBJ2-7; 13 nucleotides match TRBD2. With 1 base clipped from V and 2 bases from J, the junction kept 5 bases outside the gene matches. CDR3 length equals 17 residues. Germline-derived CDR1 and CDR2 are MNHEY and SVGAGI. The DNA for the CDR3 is TGTGCCAGCAGTTACTTCGGACTAGCGGGAGAGCCCTACGAGCAGTACTTC. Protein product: CASSYFGLAGEPYEQYF.

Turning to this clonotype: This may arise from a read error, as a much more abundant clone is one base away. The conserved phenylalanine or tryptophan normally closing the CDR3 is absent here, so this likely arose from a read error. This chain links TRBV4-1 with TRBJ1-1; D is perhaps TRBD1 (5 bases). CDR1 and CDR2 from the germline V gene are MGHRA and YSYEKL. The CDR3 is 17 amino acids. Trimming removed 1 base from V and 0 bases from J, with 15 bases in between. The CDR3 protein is CASSQVQGSGMNTEAFY. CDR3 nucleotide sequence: TGCGCCAGCAGCCAAGTTCAGGGATCGGGGATGAACACTGAAGCTTTCTAT.

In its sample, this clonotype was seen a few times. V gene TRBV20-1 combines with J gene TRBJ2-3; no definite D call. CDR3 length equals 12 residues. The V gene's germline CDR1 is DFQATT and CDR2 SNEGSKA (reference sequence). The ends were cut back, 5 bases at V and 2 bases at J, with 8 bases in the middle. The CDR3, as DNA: TGCAGTGCTGAGTTTGACACAGATACGCAGTATTTT. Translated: CSAEFDTDTQYF.

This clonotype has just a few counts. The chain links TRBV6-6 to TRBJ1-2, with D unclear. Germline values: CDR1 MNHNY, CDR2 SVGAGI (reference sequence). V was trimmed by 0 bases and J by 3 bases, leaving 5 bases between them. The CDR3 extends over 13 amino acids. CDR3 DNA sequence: TGTGCCAGCAGTTACTCCTATGACTATGGCTACACCTTC. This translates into CASSYSYDYGYTF.

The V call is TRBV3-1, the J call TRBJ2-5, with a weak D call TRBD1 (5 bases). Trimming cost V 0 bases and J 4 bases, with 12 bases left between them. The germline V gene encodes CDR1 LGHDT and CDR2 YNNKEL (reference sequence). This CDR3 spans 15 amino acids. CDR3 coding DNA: TGTGCCAGCAGCCAAGATTCAGGGCGATTAGAGACCCAGTACTTC. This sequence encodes CASSQDSGRLETQYF.

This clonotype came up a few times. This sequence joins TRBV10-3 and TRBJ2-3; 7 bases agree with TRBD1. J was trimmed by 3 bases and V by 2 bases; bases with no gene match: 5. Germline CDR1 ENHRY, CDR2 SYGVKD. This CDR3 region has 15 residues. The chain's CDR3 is CAISERTGRTDTQYF. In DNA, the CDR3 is TGTGCCATCAGTGAGAGGACAGGAAGAACAGATACGCAGTATTTT.

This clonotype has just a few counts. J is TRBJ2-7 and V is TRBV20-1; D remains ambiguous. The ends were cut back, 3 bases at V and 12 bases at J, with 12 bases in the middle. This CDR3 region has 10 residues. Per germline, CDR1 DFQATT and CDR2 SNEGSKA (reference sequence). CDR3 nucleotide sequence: TGCAGTGCTAGCAGGACCCCGATGTACTTC. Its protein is CSASRTPMYF.

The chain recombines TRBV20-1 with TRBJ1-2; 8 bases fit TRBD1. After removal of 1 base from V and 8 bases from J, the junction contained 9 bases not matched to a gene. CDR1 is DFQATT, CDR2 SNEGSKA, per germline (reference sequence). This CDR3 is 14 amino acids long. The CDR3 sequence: CSARGTGRTGGYTF. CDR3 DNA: TGCAGTGCTAGAGGGACAGGGCGTACAGGCGGCTACACCTTC.

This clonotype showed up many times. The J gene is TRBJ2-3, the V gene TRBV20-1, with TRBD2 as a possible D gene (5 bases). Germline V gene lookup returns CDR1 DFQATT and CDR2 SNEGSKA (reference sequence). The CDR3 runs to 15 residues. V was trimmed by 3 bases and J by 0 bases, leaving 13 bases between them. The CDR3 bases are TGCAGTGCTAGGCTCCGGGGATCTAGCACAGATACGCAGTATTTT. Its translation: CSARLRGSSTDTQYF.

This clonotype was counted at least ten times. The CDR3 bases are TGTGCCAGCAGTCCCCCGACAGGGCTATTGCGAGACTACACCTTC. Translating it yields CASSPPTGLLRDYTF. The chain uses TRBV12-3 or TRBV12-4 and TRBJ1-2, with 7 nucleotides matching TRBD1. The CDR3 has 15 amino acids. After removal of 5 bases from V and 10 bases from J, the junction contained 16 bases not matched to a gene.

The CDR3 region is CASSELRGYTF. In DNA, the CDR3 is TGTGCCAGCAGTGAATTGAGAGGCTACACCTTC. The chain combines TRBV25-1 with TRBJ1-2; D is unclear. CDR3 size: 11 residues. The V gene's germline CDR1 is MGHDK and CDR2 SYGVNS. V was cut by 1 base and J by 8 bases, with 5 bases left in between.

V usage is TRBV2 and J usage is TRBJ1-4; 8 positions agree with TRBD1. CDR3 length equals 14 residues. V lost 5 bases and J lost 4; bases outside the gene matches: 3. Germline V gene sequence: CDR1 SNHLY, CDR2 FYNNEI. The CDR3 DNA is TGTGCCAGCAGTCGGGGACAGGTTAATGAAAAACTGTTTTTT. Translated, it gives CASSRGQVNEKLFF.

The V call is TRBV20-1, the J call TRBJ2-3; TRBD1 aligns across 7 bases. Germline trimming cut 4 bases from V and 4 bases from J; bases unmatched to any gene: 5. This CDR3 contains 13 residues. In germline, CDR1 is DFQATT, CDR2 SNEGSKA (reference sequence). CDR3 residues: CSANRQGADTQYF. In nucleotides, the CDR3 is TGCAGTGCTAATCGGCAGGGGGCAGATACGCAGTATTTT.